Each of the 21 T cell receptor beta chains below was sequenced from the same sample in a study of OX40 agonist ivuxolimab in advanced cancers. The repertoire was sequenced with immunoSEQ multiplex PCR; TCRdb's copy has only in-frame clones and lacks some. The sample shows fewer than 40,000 clones, 65% to 90% of them seen only once. Sequenced here: CD4+ or CD8+ T cells sorted from blood, sampled in a trial of the OX40 agonist ivuxolimab. The receptor set was obtained from an adult with an advanced solid tumor such as melanoma, head and neck, liver or kidney cancer.

This clone was observed a few times. The chain combines TRBV4-3 with TRBJ2-1; D is ambiguous. The CDR3 covers 13 residues. With 1 base removed from V and 5 bases from J, the gap between germline ends came to 6 bases. CDR1 is LGHNA and CDR2 is YSLEER in the germline V gene. The CDR3 DNA is TGCGCCAGCAGCCAAGTTTTAAACAATGAGCAGTTCTTC. This sequence encodes CASSQVLNNEQFF.

In nucleotides, the CDR3 is TGCGCCAGCAGTAGGCGGGAGGGGGCAGATACGCAGTATTTT. Its protein product is CASSRREGADTQYF. The chain combines TRBV5-1 with TRBJ2-3, with 9 bases fitting TRBD2. This CDR3 comprises 14 residues. Unmatched junction bases numbered 5, after V lost 5 bases and J lost 4 bases. The germline gives CDR1 SGHRS, CDR2 YFSETQ.

This clone has only one observation. J is TRBJ2-1 and V is TRBV27, with D perhaps TRBD1 (7 bases). The CDR3 has 17 residues. The V gene's germline CDR1 is MNHEY and CDR2 SMNVEV (reference sequence). V lost 6 bases to trimming and J lost 4 bases, with 22 bases between them. The CDR3 sequence is CASSRQGGSRIYNEQFF. CDR3 coding DNA: TGTGCCAGCAGCCGACAGGGAGGATCGCGAATATACAATGAGCAGTTCTTC.

The J gene is TRBJ1-1, the V gene TRBV19; 11 nucleotides align to TRBD1. This CDR3 has 15 residues. Germline V gene sequence: CDR1 LNHDA, CDR2 SQIVND (reference sequence). The ends lost 5 bases at V and 5 bases at J; junction bases unmatched: 7. CDR3 DNA sequence: TGTGCCAGTAGTCACCGGGACAGGGGGATGACTGAAGCTTTCTTT. This codes for CASSHRDRGMTEAFF.

As to this clone: One junction end does not reproduce the germline sequence, and a read error may be involved. The V gene is TRBV6-5, the J gene TRBJ2-6; TRBD1 is a possible D gene (6 bases). Per the germline V gene, CDR1 is MNHEY and CDR2 is SVGAGI. The CDR3 runs 15 residues. Here the CDR3 reads CASSRQASVANVLTF. CDR3 coding DNA: TGTGCCAGCAGTCGACAGGCGTCTGTGGCCAACGTCCTGACTTTC.

Note on this clone: As the CDR3 is not closed by the conserved phenylalanine or tryptophan, this likely results from a read error. The DNA is left out, because the CDR3 cannot be placed on it with certainty; the CDR3 is given as TCRdb lists it. The chain employs TRBV6-5 and TRBJ2-7; the table gives TRBD1 as D, unverified against the DNA. Germline V gene lookup returns CDR1 MNHEY and CDR2 SVGAGI. The CDR3 is 11 residues long, ends included. The CDR3 loop reads CASSYRDRRML.

The chain uses TRBV9 and TRBJ2-7; D is unclear. The CDR3 loop spans 13 amino acids. Germline lookup yields CDR1 SGDLS and CDR2 YYNGEE. Deletions cut 1 base from V and 2 bases from J, with 7 bases between. CDR3 loop: CASSVTPTYEQYF. DNA for the CDR3: TGTGCCAGCAGCGTAACACCTACCTACGAGCAGTACTTC.

This clone was seen a few times. The chain combines TRBV19 with TRBJ1-5, with D perhaps TRBD1 (5 bases). CDR1 and CDR2 from the germline V gene are LNHDA and SQIVND (reference sequence). This CDR3 is 13 amino acids long. Trimming removed 6 bases at V and 7 bases at J, with 13 bases between. CDR3 sequence: CASSLRVRQPQHF. The DNA for the CDR3 is TGTGCCAGTAGCCTCAGGGTCAGGCAGCCCCAGCATTTT.

The chain is built from TRBV7-3 and TRBJ2-1; 7 bases are shared with TRBD2. Germline loops: CDR1 SGHTA, CDR2 FQGTGA. The CDR3 contains 16 residues. With 1 base clipped from V and 1 base from J, the junction kept 4 bases outside the gene matches. CDR3 sequence (DNA): TGTGCCAGCAGCTTAAGGCCCGGGGGGTCCTACAATGAGCAGTTCTTC. Its translation: CASSLRPGGSYNEQFF.

This chain joins TRBV15 and TRBJ2-5, with 9 bases aligning to TRBD1. The ends lost 3 bases at V and 3 bases at J; junction bases unmatched: 5. Germline V gene sequence: CDR1 LNHNV, CDR2 YYDKDF (reference sequence). The CDR3 consists of 15 residues. CDR3 sequence: CATSSAGTGKETQYF. CDR3 sequence (DNA): TGTGCCACCAGCAGCGCAGGGACAGGGAAAGAGACCCAGTACTTC.

The gene calls are TRBV4-1 and TRBJ1-1; D ambiguous. CDR1 is MGHRA and CDR2 is YSYEKL in the germline V gene. The CDR3 consists of 14 residues. Trimming removed 4 bases from V and 2 bases from J, with 11 bases in between. The DNA for the CDR3 is TGCGCCAGCAGCCCTTTATATTCAAACACTGAAGCTTTCTTT. It translates to CASSPLYSNTEAFF.

V usage is TRBV5-1 and J usage is TRBJ2-1; 9 nucleotides align to TRBD2. Per germline, CDR1 SGHRS and CDR2 YFSETQ. The CDR3 length is 19 residues. J gave up 0 bases and V 0 bases, and 10 bases lay outside the gene matches. The CDR3 region is CASSLVAGALLSSYNEQFF. The CDR3 DNA is TGCGCCAGCAGCTTGGTAGCGGGGGCCCTACTAAGCTCCTACAATGAGCAGTTCTTC.

The genes are TRBV7-3 and TRBJ2-2; possibly TRBD1 for D (5 bases). Per the germline V gene, CDR1 is SGHTA and CDR2 is FQGTGA. The CDR3 covers 13 residues. V was cut by 5 bases and J by 5 bases, with 9 bases left in between. The CDR3 DNA follows: TGTGCCAGCAGCCCTCAGGGTACCGGGGAGCTGTTTTTT. Translated: CASSPQGTGELFF.

The V call is TRBV16, the J call TRBJ2-7; a weak D match, TRBD2 (7 bases). Per the germline V gene, CDR1 is KGHSY and CDR2 is FQNENV. This CDR3 has 14 residues. The V gene lost 2 bases and the J gene lost 7 bases, with 15 bases spanning the gap. The CDR3 DNA is TGTGCCAGCAGCCAAGGCGGGGGCAAAGGTGAGCAGTACTTC. Protein: CASSQGGGKGEQYF.

The rearrangement joins TRBV4-1 to TRBJ2-7; 7 nucleotides match TRBD1. Looked up from germline, CDR1 is MGHRA and CDR2 is YSYEKL. The CDR3 has 17 residues. V gave up 4 bases and J gave up 2 bases; unmatched junction bases: 14. The CDR3 protein is CASSLSTGQSRPYEQYF. The CDR3 DNA reads as TGCGCCAGCAGCCTTTCGACAGGGCAGTCTCGACCCTACGAGCAGTACTTC.

V and J are TRBV7-3 and TRBJ2-6, with D uncertain. Germline CDR1 reads SGHTA; CDR2 reads FQGTGA. The germline V and J ends were trimmed by 5 bases and 5 bases, with 22 bases remaining between them. The CDR3 length is 18 residues. CDR3 nucleotides: TGTGCCAGCAGCGGCAAGACACGCTTACAAAGTCGGGCCAACGTCCTGACTTTC. Translated, it gives CASSGKTRLQSRANVLTF.

The chain joins TRBV18 to TRBJ1-5, with D hard to call. The germline V gene has CDR1 KGHSH and CDR2 LQKENI. The CDR3 consists of 12 residues. Trimming removed 2 bases from V and 5 bases from J, with 4 bases in between. CDR3 protein: CASSPADQPQHF. As DNA, the CDR3 is TGTGCCAGCTCACCAGCAGATCAGCCCCAGCATTTT.

J is TRBJ2-2 and V is TRBV10-3, with TRBD1 matching over 9 bases. The CDR3 is made up of 15 amino acids. Germline V gives CDR1 ENHRY, CDR2 SYGVKD. After removal of 6 bases from V and 2 bases from J, the junction contained 4 bases not matched to a gene. CDR3 DNA: TGTGCCATCAGGGACAGGGGTAGAAACACCGGGGAGCTGTTTTTT. Translating it yields CAIRDRGRNTGELFF.

The chain uses TRBV2 and TRBJ2-3; 10 bases agree with TRBD1. Germline V lookup: CDR1 SNHLY, CDR2 FYNNEI. The CDR3 length is 17 residues. The V segment lost 6 bases and the J segment 2 bases; nucleotides outside the gene matches: 11. As DNA, the CDR3 is TGTGCCAGCAGATTCTCCCCCGGGACAGGGGTCACAGATACGCAGTATTTT. Encoded protein: CASRFSPGTGVTDTQYF.

This clone was detected only a few times. The rearrangement joins TRBV19 to TRBJ2-1; 8 bases agree with TRBD2. This CDR3 contains 13 residues. After removal of 4 bases from V and 10 bases from J, the junction contained 6 bases not matched to a gene. Germline assignment: CDR1 LNHDA and CDR2 SQIVND (reference sequence). CDR3 sequence reads: CASSTTREAEQFF. As DNA, the CDR3 is TGTGCCAGTAGTACCACGCGGGAGGCCGAGCAGTTCTTC.

Of note for this clone: One junction end disagrees with the germline gene, perhaps due to a read error. Written as DNA, the CDR3 is TGTGCTAGCAGCTTTGGGACCGACACCGGGGAGCTGTTTTTT. The encoded protein is CASSFGTDTGELFF. This chain connects TRBV7-7 to TRBJ2-2; either TRBD1 or TRBD2 may fit D (5 bases each). The CDR3 runs to 14 residues. Germline lookup yields CDR1 SSHAT and CDR2 FNYEAQ (reference sequence).